This T cell receptor beta chain comes out of a study of blood T cells in healthy people across ages. Across the whole study: Every two T cells gave about one barcoded beta molecule via template switching.

The J segment lost 7 bases and the V segment lost 1 base, leaving 7 bases of the junction unmatched. The germline V gene encodes CDR1 SGHTA and CDR2 FQGNSA. CDR3 length: 16 amino acids. Through a sample-barcoded 5' primer and a J-beta primer mix, a second PCR was run for roughly 7 to 11 cycles. A tag from a template-switch adaptor with 12 random nucleotides marked each cDNA molecule. TCRdb used MiXCR to reprocess the 5' RACE reads, holding one entry per CDR3 protein. Seen here are 600,000 or so distinct CDR3 sequences, around 31% observed once, and the top ten hold around a sixth. This clonotype came up many times. Antigen specificity is unknown. Overall study results and limits: It was not known whether donors were CMV positive (a possible confounder of expanded clonotype changes). Investigators viewed diversity estimates from one million T cells as underestimates, the study reported.

This chain joins TRBV7-2 and TRBJ1-4, with 9 bases that match TRBD1. The sequence came from an elderly woman in good health. The sample was blood. The CDR3 DNA reads as TGTGCCAGCAGCTTAGGACACCTGGACAGGGGTGAAAAACTGTTTTTT. It translates to CASSLGHLDRGEKLFF. Using reference TRBV7-2 and TRBJ1-4 for the parts outside the CDR3, the full variable domain is GAGVSQSPSNKVTEKGKDVELRCDPISGHTALYWYRQSLGQGLEFLIYFQGNSAPDKSGLPSDRFSAERTGGSVSTLTIQRTQQEDSAVYLCASSLGHLDRGEKLFFGSGTQLSVL.